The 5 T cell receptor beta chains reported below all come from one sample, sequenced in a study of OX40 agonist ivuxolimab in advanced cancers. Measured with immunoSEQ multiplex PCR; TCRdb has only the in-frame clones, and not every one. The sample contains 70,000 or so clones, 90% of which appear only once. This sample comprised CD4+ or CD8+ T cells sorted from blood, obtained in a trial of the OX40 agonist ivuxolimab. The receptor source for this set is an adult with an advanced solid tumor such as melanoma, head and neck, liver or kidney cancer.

The CDR3 DNA is TGTGCCAGCAGGGTTTCTAGCGGGAGCAATGAGCAGTTCTTC. It is translated as CASRVSSGSNEQFF. The chain joins TRBV2 to TRBJ2-1; 10 positions match TRBD2. V shed 6 bases, J shed 6 bases, and the junction held 5 bases outside the gene matches. From germline, CDR1 is SNHLY and CDR2 FYNNEI. The CDR3 has 14 residues.

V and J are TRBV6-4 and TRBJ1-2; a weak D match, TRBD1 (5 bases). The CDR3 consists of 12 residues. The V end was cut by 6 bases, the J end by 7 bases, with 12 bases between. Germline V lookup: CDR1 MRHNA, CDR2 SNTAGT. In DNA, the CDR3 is TGTGCCAGCAGAGGGGACGGATTTGGCTACACCTTC. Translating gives CASRGDGFGYTF.

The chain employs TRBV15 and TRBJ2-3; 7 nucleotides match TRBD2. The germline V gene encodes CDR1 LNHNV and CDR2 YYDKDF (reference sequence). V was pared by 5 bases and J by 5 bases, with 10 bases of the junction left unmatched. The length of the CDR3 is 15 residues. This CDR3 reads CATSRGERKRDTQYF. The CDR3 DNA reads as TGTGCCACCAGCCGGGGGGAGAGGAAGAGAGATACGCAGTATTTT. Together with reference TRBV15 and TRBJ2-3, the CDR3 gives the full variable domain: DAMVIQNPRYQVTQFGKPVTLSCSQTLNHNVMYWYQQKSSQAPKLLFHYYDKDFNNEADTPDNFQSRRPNTSFCFLDIRSPGLGDTAMYLCATSRGERKRDTQYFGPGTRLTVL.

The CDR3 DNA sequence: TGTGCCAGTACCGCCCCTAGGGGTACGCAGTATTTT. Translation: CASTAPRGTQYF. V gene TRBV19 combines with J gene TRBJ2-3; tentatively, D is TRBD1 (5 bases). CDR3 length: 12 residues. The V end lost 7 bases, the J end lost 8 bases, and 13 bases lay between the germline ends. CDR1 is LNHDA, CDR2 SQIVND, per germline (reference sequence).

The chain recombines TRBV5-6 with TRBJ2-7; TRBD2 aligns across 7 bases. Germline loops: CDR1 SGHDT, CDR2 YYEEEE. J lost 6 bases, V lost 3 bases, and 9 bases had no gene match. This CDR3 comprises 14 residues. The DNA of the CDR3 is TGTGCCAGCAGCTCAAGTGGGAGGGCGATCGAGCAGTACTTC. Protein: CASSSSGRAIEQYF.